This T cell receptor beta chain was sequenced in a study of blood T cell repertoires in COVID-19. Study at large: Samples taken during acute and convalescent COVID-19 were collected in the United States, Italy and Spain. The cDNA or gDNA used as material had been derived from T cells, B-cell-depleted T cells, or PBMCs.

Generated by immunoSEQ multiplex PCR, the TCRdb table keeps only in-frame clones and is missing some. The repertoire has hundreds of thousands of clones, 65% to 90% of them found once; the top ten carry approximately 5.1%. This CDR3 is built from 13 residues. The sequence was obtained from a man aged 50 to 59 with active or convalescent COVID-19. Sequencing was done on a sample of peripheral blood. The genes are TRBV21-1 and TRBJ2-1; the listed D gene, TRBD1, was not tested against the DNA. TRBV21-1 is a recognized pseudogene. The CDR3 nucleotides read TGTGCCAGCAGCAGTCTGGGGCGGAATGAGCAGTTCTTC. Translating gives CASSSLGRNEQFF.